Sequencing of this T cell receptor beta chain was carried out in a study of T cells expressing NK-cell markers. Study findings and constraints: As a fraction of CD8+ T cells, dominant NKG2C+ clonotypes reached about 1.0-8% in 5 to 7 donors. Several donors likewise had their CD3+CD56-NKG2C+ fraction led by these clonotypes.

5'RACE template switching with UMIs produced the TCR beta cDNA. TCRdb reprocessed the 5' RACE reads and reports one entry per CDR3 protein, with no DNA. In all, the sample yields under 500,000 distinct CDR3 sequences. A remark on this clonotype: What it binds is unknown.

This clonotype was sampled from a woman between 18 and 69 years old in good health. Sample: blood T cells: a sorted CD56 or NKG2C T cell subset, CD4+ or CD8+ T cells, or bulk PBMC T cells (not recorded which).

The chain's CDR3 is CASSPQMPSGANIQYF. The rearrangement joins TRBV4-3 to TRBJ2-4; there is no DNA to check the TCRdb D call of TRBD2. CDR3 size: 16 residues. The germline V gene has CDR1 LGHNA and CDR2 YSLEER.